This is a list of T cell receptor beta chains from one sample in a study of OX40 agonist ivuxolimab in advanced cancers. Repertoires were generated with immunoSEQ multiplex PCR, while TCRdb's copy carries only in-frame clones and drops some. The sample records some 37,000 clones, approximately 80% being singletons. Sequencing was performed on CD4+ or CD8+ T cells sorted from blood, taken in a trial of the OX40 agonist ivuxolimab. These receptors all stem from an adult with an advanced solid tumor such as melanoma, head and neck, liver or kidney cancer. The CDR3 runs from the conserved cysteine through the conserved F or W. D genes are given only for firm matches. A row's size may be missing; if present it is once, few, many or a size class.

size: NA; V: TRBV29-1; D: NA; J: TRBJ2-3; DNA: TGCAGCGCCGGAGGGACGGAACGAGACTTCACAGATACGCAGTATTTT; CDR3: CSAGGTERDFTDTQYF
size: few; V: TRBV18; D: NA; J: TRBJ1-5; DNA: TGTGCCAGCTCACCACAGGGCGATCAGCCCCAGCATTTT; CDR3: CASSPQGDQPQHF
size: NA; V: TRBV19; D: NA; J: TRBJ1-6; DNA: TGTGCCAGTAGTATGATAGTAGTCTCCTATAATTCACCCCTCCACTTT; CDR3: CASSMIVVSYNSPLHF
size: NA; V: TRBV7-9; D: NA; J: TRBJ2-7; DNA: TGTGCCAGCAGCTTGATTCCAACTCCCTACGAGCAGTACTTC; CDR3: CASSLIPTPYEQYF
size: NA; V: TRBV6-4; D: NA; J: TRBJ1-1; DNA: TGTGCCAGCAGTTACGACGGGCACCAAGAAGCTTTCTTT; CDR3: CASSYDGHQEAFF
size: NA; V: TRBV4-2; D: TRBD1; J: TRBJ1-1; DNA: TGTGCCAGCAGCCAACGAGGGACAGCGCACACTGAAGCTTTCTTT; CDR3: CASSQRGTAHTEAFF
size: NA; V: TRBV6-1; D: TRBD1; J: TRBJ1-1; DNA: TGTGCCAGCAGCCACAGGGGATCCAACACTGAAGCTTTCTTT; CDR3: CASSHRGSNTEAFF
size: once; V: TRBV6-4; D: NA; J: TRBJ2-1; DNA: TGTGCCAGCAGTGACTCGGGTTACTACAATGAGCAGTTCTTC; CDR3: CASSDSGYYNEQFF
size: once; V: TRBV6-1; D: NA; J: TRBJ2-7; DNA: TGTGCCAGCAGTGAAAACCGACAGGCCGAGCAGTACTTC; CDR3: CASSENRQAEQYF
size: NA; V: TRBV19; D: NA; J: TRBJ2-7; DNA: TGTGCCAGTAGTATTTTGGGAATCGACAGCTACGAGCAGTACTTC; CDR3: CASSILGIDSYEQYF
size: NA; V: TRBV5-1; D: NA; J: TRBJ2-3; DNA: TGCGCCAGCTGCCCCCAGAGGGGGACAGATACGCAGTATTTT; CDR3: CASCPQRGTDTQYF
size: NA; V: TRBV30; D: NA; J: TRBJ2-5; DNA: TGTGCCTGGATGGGGGAGACCCAGTACTTC; CDR3: CAWMGETQYF
size: NA; V: TRBV7-9; D: NA; J: TRBJ1-4; DNA: TGTGCCAGCAGCGTAGGGGCGGTAGATGAAAAACTGTTTTTT; CDR3: CASSVGAVDEKLFF
size: NA; V: TRBV7-9; D: NA; J: TRBJ1-6; DNA: TGTGCCAGCAGCTTAGGTGTAAGGGGCTTGGGTAATTCACCCCTCCACTTT; CDR3: CASSLGVRGLGNSPLHF
size: NA; V: TRBV28; D: NA; J: TRBJ2-7; DNA: TGTGCCAGCAGTATCTTATTCCGGGGCAGGGACGAGCAGTACTTC; CDR3: CASSILFRGRDEQYF
size: few; V: TRBV28; D: NA; J: TRBJ1-6; DNA: TGTGCCAGCGGGACCCCAGGTGGTAATTCACCCCTCCACTTT; CDR3: CASGTPGGNSPLHF
size: few; V: TRBV11-2; D: NA; J: TRBJ1-2; DNA: TGTGCCAGCAGAAGCCCAACAGTAGGTTATAACTATGGCTACACCTTC; CDR3: CASRSPTVGYNYGYTF
size: NA; V: TRBV7-6; D: NA; J: TRBJ2-5; DNA: TGTGCCAGCAGCTTCTCCGGAATTAGTACCCAGTACTTC; CDR3: CASSFSGISTQYF
size: few; V: TRBV5-6; D: NA; J: TRBJ1-5; DNA: TGTGCCAGCAGCCAACTGACGGGTCTTCAGCCCCAGCATTTT; CDR3: CASSQLTGLQPQHF
size: NA; V: TRBV28; D: TRBD1; J: TRBJ1-1; DNA: TGTGCCAGCAGTTTCAGGGGGCGAACTGAAGCTTTCTTT; CDR3: CASSFRGRTEAFF
size: NA; V: TRBV27; D: TRBD2; J: TRBJ2-1; DNA: TGTGCCAGCAGTTCATACCTGGGACTAGCGAATGAGCAGTTCTTC; CDR3: CASSSYLGLANEQFF
size: NA; V: TRBV30; D: NA; J: TRBJ2-7; DNA: TGTGCCTGGAGTGTTCGTCGGCCCCCAGGGGCCTCCTACGAGCAGTACTTC; CDR3: CAWSVRRPPGASYEQYF
size: NA; V: TRBV5-1; D: NA; J: TRBJ1-1; DNA: TGCGCCAGCAGCTACCGGGACGATAACACTGAAGCTTTCTTT; CDR3: CASSYRDDNTEAFF
size: NA; V: TRBV29-1; D: TRBD1; J: TRBJ1-2; DNA: TGCAGCGTTGAAAGCCAGGGGGCGTACTATGGCTACACCTTC; CDR3: CSVESQGAYYGYTF
size: few; V: TRBV2; D: NA; J: TRBJ2-7; DNA: TGTGCCAGCAGTGGCCCCTCCCGAGGGGTTGAGTACGAGCAGTACTTC; CDR3: CASSGPSRGVEYEQYF
size: NA; V: TRBV6-1; D: NA; J: TRBJ1-1; DNA: TGTGCCAGCAGCCAGCATGGGACTGAAGCTTTCTTT; CDR3: CASSQHGTEAFF
size: NA; V: TRBV5-1; D: NA; J: TRBJ2-7; DNA: TGCGCCAGCAGCTACGGGTCCTCCTACGAGCAGTACTTC; CDR3: CASSYGSSYEQYF
size: NA; V: TRBV6-4; D: NA; J: TRBJ1-5; DNA: TGTGCCAGCAGTGAACAGGCCAATCAGCCCCAGCATTTT; CDR3: CASSEQANQPQHF
size: NA; V: TRBV4-1; D: NA; J: TRBJ1-1; DNA: TGCGCCAGCAGGCTCACTGAGAACACTGAAGCTTTCTTT; CDR3: CASRLTENTEAFF
size: NA; V: TRBV4-2; D: NA; J: TRBJ1-3; DNA: TGTGCCAGCAGCCAAGGTGTGTTTAGGGGAGGAGAAGGCGGAAACACCATATATTTT; CDR3: CASSQGVFRGGEGGNTIYF
size: NA; V: TRBV18; D: NA; J: TRBJ2-5; DNA: TGTGCCAGCTCATCGTCCCGGTCGGGGGAGACCCAGTACTTC; CDR3: CASSSSRSGETQYF
size: NA; V: TRBV30; D: TRBD1; J: TRBJ2-7; DNA: TGTGCCTGGAGCGGTGGGACAGGGTACGAGCAGTACTTC; CDR3: CAWSGGTGYEQYF
size: NA; V: TRBV6-1; D: TRBD2; J: TRBJ2-7; DNA: TGTGCCAGCAGTGAAGCGGCTAGCGGGGGTTACTACGAGCAGTACTTC; CDR3: CASSEAASGGYYEQYF
size: NA; V: TRBV12-5; D: TRBD1; J: TRBJ2-1; DNA: TGTGCTAGTGGTTTGCCACAAGGACAGGGAAGGTACAATGAGCAGTTCTTC; CDR3: CASGLPQGQGRYNEQFF
size: NA; V: TRBV29-1; D: NA; J: TRBJ2-1; DNA: TGCAGCGCTCAAGGAACGCTCTCCTACAATGAGCAGTTCTTC; CDR3: CSAQGTLSYNEQFF
size: medium-sized; V: TRBV9; D: NA; J: TRBJ1-4; DNA: TGTGCCAGCAGCGAGGGAGGAACTAATGAAAAACTGTTTTTT; CDR3: CASSEGGTNEKLFF
size: NA; V: TRBV6-5; D: TRBD2; J: TRBJ2-5; DNA: TGTGCCAGCAGAGCACTAGCGGGGCAAGAGACCCAGTACTTC; CDR3: CASRALAGQETQYF
size: NA; V: TRBV6-5; D: NA; J: TRBJ2-6; DNA: TGTGCCAGCAGCGACCAGAGCTCTGGGGCCAACGTCCTGACTTTC; CDR3: CASSDQSSGANVLTF
size: NA; V: TRBV19; D: NA; J: TRBJ2-7; DNA: TGTGCCAGTAGTACGAGACAGACCCGCTCCTACGAGCAGTACTTC; CDR3: CASSTRQTRSYEQYF
size: once; V: TRBV30; D: TRBD2; J: TRBJ2-1; DNA: TGTGCCTGGAGTGTCTGGGGGGGCAATGAGCAGTTCTTC; CDR3: CAWSVWGGNEQFF
size: NA; V: TRBV28; D: TRBD1; J: TRBJ2-7; DNA: TGTGCCAGCAGTACGAACGACGGACAGGTGGACGAGCAGTACTTC; CDR3: CASSTNDGQVDEQYF
size: NA; V: TRBV19; D: NA; J: TRBJ2-2; DNA: TGTGTCAGTAGTATTGGCGGAGCCTACACCGGGGAGCTGTTTTTT; CDR3: CVSSIGGAYTGELFF
size: medium-sized; V: TRBV7-9; D: TRBD1; J: TRBJ1-1; DNA: TGTGCCAGCAGCTTAGAAACAGGGGGCGTTGATGAAGCTTTCTTT; CDR3: CASSLETGGVDEAFF
size: NA; V: TRBV10-1; D: NA; J: TRBJ1-2; DNA: TGCGCCAGCTCCGCAGGGTTGGACTATGGCTACACCTTC; CDR3: CASSAGLDYGYTF
size: once; V: TRBV5-6; D: NA; J: TRBJ1-2; DNA: TGTGCCAGCAGCTCGGGGATGGCGGGGTACTATGGCTACACCTTC; CDR3: CASSSGMAGYYGYTF
size: NA; V: TRBV4-1; D: TRBD1; J: TRBJ2-3; DNA: TGCGCCAGCAGCCTTCAGGGGGCAGATACGCAGTATTTT; CDR3: CASSLQGADTQYF
size: medium-sized; V: TRBV6-5; D: NA; J: TRBJ2-2; DNA: TGTGCCAGCAGTTTGGGGGCAGGGGGGACCGGGGAGCTGTTTTTT; CDR3: CASSLGAGGTGELFF
size: few; V: TRBV5-1; D: NA; J: TRBJ2-7; DNA: TGCGCCAGCAGCGCGGGAATTGAGCAGTACTTC; CDR3: CASSAGIEQYF
size: few; V: TRBV21-1; D: NA; J: TRBJ1-6; DNA: TGTGCCAGCCTCCTGGGGACAGTTCCCCTCCACTTT; CDR3: CASLLGTVPLHF
size: NA; V: TRBV29-1; D: TRBD1; J: TRBJ2-5; DNA: TGCAGCGACAGGGGAGAGACCCAGTACTTC; CDR3: CSDRGETQYF
size: NA; V: TRBV28; D: NA; J: TRBJ2-4; DNA: TGTGCCAGCAGTTTATCAGGTTACTTAAACATTCAGTACTTC; CDR3: CASSLSGYLNIQYF
size: few; V: TRBV10-2; D: TRBD2; J: TRBJ2-1; DNA: TGCGCCAGCAGTGAGTCGCGGCTAGCGGCCTACAATGAGCAGTTCTTC; CDR3: CASSESRLAAYNEQFF
size: NA; V: TRBV6-1; D: TRBD2; J: TRBJ2-1; DNA: TGTGCCAGCACCTACGGACTAGGTGCCAATGAGCAGTTCTTC; CDR3: CASTYGLGANEQFF